The clone carrying this T cell receptor (beta chain) turned up a few times. This sample was taken from a study of T cells in Graves' hyperthyroidism and ophthalmopathy. Trimming took off 3 bases at V and 0 bases at J, with 11 bases between the two ends. CDR1 and CDR2 (germline): ENHRY, SYGVKD. CDR3 length: 15 residues. RNA transcripts yielded amplified TCR beta CDR3 regions. RT-PCR in the first round (using the HTBI primer set) targeted the TCR CDR3. TCRdb ran MiXCR on the multiplex PCR reads and lists one entry per CDR3 protein. The data contain fewer than 750,000 distinct CDR3 sequences, just over 45% of them singletons.

The specimen was peripheral blood or thyroid tissue (not recorded which). This TCR was recovered from a woman younger than 35 with Graves' hyperthyroidism. The chain is built from TRBV10-3 and TRBJ1-1; D not resolved. The CDR3 region is CAISDGDTLNTEAFF. CDR3 bases: TGTGCCATCAGTGATGGAGACACCTTGAACACTGAAGCTTTCTTT.